This record concerns one TCR beta chain sequence. What it binds is unknown. CDR1 is MNHEY, CDR2 SVGAGI, per germline. The CDR3 spans 15 residues. V lost 6 bases, J lost 1 base, and 12 bases lay in between. This specimen comes from a study of shared clonotypes between healthy human individuals. Findings and caveats of the study: Donors were few, which limited the genetic and exposure-history diversity represented.

Nashville, Tennessee was home to all donors, who were Caucasian adults. The split of CD4+ cells yielded CD45RA+ naive and CD45RA-negative memory subsets. The authors loaded roughly 200 ng DNA, roughly 27,000 T cell genomes, into sorted-subset replicate PCRs. Assay used: immunoSEQ multiplex PCR; TCRdb lists only in-frame clones, some missing. The repertoire holds around 700,000 clones, with roughly 78% as singletons. This receptor was identified in a woman in her 30s in good health. V is TRBV6-5 and J is TRBJ1-4; D gene uncertain. Sample: memory CD4+ T cells sorted from blood. Regarding subset: CD45RA-negative fraction. CDR3 DNA: TGTGCCAGCAGCCGAGATCTTGGAACTAATGAAAAACTGTTTTTT. The encoded protein is CASSRDLGTNEKLFF.